This paragraph reports one T cell receptor beta chain. The V segment lost 4 bases and the J segment 5 bases; nucleotides outside the gene matches: 11. In germline, CDR1 is MGHRA, CDR2 YSYEKL. CDR3 size: 17 residues. Participants were aged roughly 18 to 89 years from roughly 25 US areas. Membership in each cohort depended on participant-reported clinical history. This sample was included in a study of blood T cell repertoires in COVID-19. In the study overall: Researchers got acute and convalescent COVID-19 samples from the United States, Italy and Spain.

Original methodology: Reference gene primer amplification in the assay estimated nucleated cell counts. Sequenced by immunoSEQ multiplex PCR; TCRdb stores in-frame clones only, minus some. That table supplies the V and J calls and clone size; D and trimming were determined from the DNA. The sample comprises 220,000 or so clones, around 88% of which are singletons, and roughly 15% rests with the top ten. Sequenced input: PBMCs or T cells enriched from blood (not recorded which). This TCR was recovered from a woman aged 45-59 years with acute COVID-19. The chain joins TRBV4-1 to TRBJ2-7, with 13 bases identical to TRBD2. CDR3 protein: CASSRKGLAGIAHEQYF. For the CDR3, the DNA is TGCGCCAGCAGCCGTAAGGGACTAGCGGGAATTGCCCACGAGCAGTACTTC.